These 26 T cell receptor beta chains were sequenced from one sample in a study of blood T cell repertoires in COVID-19. Method: immunoSEQ multiplex PCR; TCRdb's copy keeps in-frame clones and lacks some. The table lists about 72,000 clones, roughly 82% of them singletons, with 18% in the top ten. The sequenced material came from peripheral blood. The source of these receptors is a human donor in a cohort sampled during active COVID-19.

This chain connects TRBV3-1 (or the pseudogene TRBV3-2) to TRBJ1-1; D is unclear. V was trimmed by 2 bases and J by 7 bases, leaving 8 bases between them. Germline V CDR1 and CDR2: LGHDT, YNNKEL (reference sequence). CDR3 length: 12 residues. The CDR3 is CASSQLSGEAFF. The CDR3 DNA reads as TGTGCCAGCAGCCAACTAAGCGGTGAAGCTTTCTTT.

V gene TRBV7-9 combines with J gene TRBJ1-5; D is ambiguous. V was pared by 1 base and J by 4 bases, with 5 bases between. This CDR3 has 13 residues. The germline CDR1 and CDR2 sequences are SEHNR and FQNEAQ (reference sequence). The chain's CDR3 is CASSLDGNQPQHF. As DNA, the CDR3 is TGTGCCAGCAGCTTAGACGGGAATCAGCCCCAGCATTTT.

The chain is built from TRBV2 and TRBJ2-3; maybe TRBD1 (7 bases). V lost 6 bases and J 0 bases, leaving 16 bases between the germline ends. Germline CDR1 SNHLY, CDR2 FYNNEI. This CDR3 has 16 residues. The CDR3 DNA is TGTGCCAGCAGCGAACCGACAGGGACTAGCACAGATACGCAGTATTTT. It translates to CASSEPTGTSTDTQYF.

The V and J genes are TRBV6-1 and TRBJ1-6; TRBD1 is a possible D gene (6 bases). Trimming pared 1 base from V and 7 bases from J, leaving 14 bases between. This CDR3 comprises 16 residues. CDR1 and CDR2 (germline): MNHNS, SASEGT. CDR3 sequence: CASSEEQGGINSPLHF. The CDR3 bases are TGTGCCAGCAGTGAAGAACAGGGTGGGATCAATTCACCCCTCCACTTT.

The chain recombines TRBV5-1 with TRBJ2-3; tentative D call: TRBD1 (5 bases). The germline CDR1 and CDR2 sequences are SGHRS and YFSETQ. Trimming stripped 4 bases from V and 6 bases from J, with 15 bases between. The CDR3 loop spans 14 amino acids. CDR3 sequence: CASSGAQGLDTQYF. CDR3 in DNA: TGCGCCAGCAGCGGGGCGCAAGGGTTGGATACGCAGTATTTT.

The gene calls are TRBV11-1 and TRBJ1-4; TRBD1 aligns across 8 bases. Trimming cost V 5 bases and J 7 bases; bases outside gene matches: 9. This CDR3 is built from 15 residues. From germline, CDR1 is SGHAT and CDR2 FQDESV (reference sequence). The CDR3 loop reads CASSPNGQGGEKLFF. The CDR3 coding sequence is TGTGCCAGCAGCCCGAATGGACAGGGAGGTGAAAAACTGTTTTTT.

This chain's CDR3 is CASSQDHVRTEAFF. The CDR3 DNA reads TGCGCCAGCAGCCAAGATCACGTGAGAACTGAAGCTTTCTTT. V usage is TRBV4-1 and J usage is TRBJ1-1; D not resolved. Germline lookup yields CDR1 MGHRA and CDR2 YSYEKL. The CDR3 runs to 14 residues. Trimming took 0 bases from V and 5 from J, leaving 10 bases between them.

This clone was counted between two and nine times. The V and J genes are TRBV7-9 and TRBJ1-5; D gene unclear. The length of the CDR3 is 13 residues. The germline V gene has CDR1 SEHNR and CDR2 FQNEAQ (reference sequence). The V gene lost 5 bases and the J gene lost 15 bases, with 20 bases spanning the gap. The CDR3 here is CASSTYPGSPWHF. The CDR3 nucleotides read TGTGCCAGCAGCACCTACCCGGGGAGCCCGTGGCATTTT.

The chain links TRBV2 to TRBJ2-7; a weak D match, TRBD2 (6 bases). CDR1 and CDR2 (germline): SNHLY, FYNNEI. The CDR3 contains 13 residues. Between the trimmed V and J ends, which lost 7 bases and 1 base, there was a span of 11 bases. The CDR3 nucleotides read TGTGCCAGCAATTATGGGGGGTCCTACGAGCAGTACTTC. Its protein product is CASNYGGSYEQYF. The whole variable domain, remainder taken from reference TRBV2 and TRBJ2-7, is EPEVTQTPSHQVTQMGQEVILRCVPISNHLYFYWYRQILGQKVEFLVSFYNNEISEKSEIFDDQFSVERPDGSNFTLKIRSTKLEDSAMYFCASNYGGSYEQYFGPGTRLTVT.

The rearrangement uses TRBV9 and TRBJ2-5; D may be TRBD2 (5 bases). The CDR3 extends over 13 amino acids. V was pared by 4 bases and J by 5 bases, with 12 bases between. CDR1 is SGDLS and CDR2 is YYNGEE in the germline V gene. The CDR3 loop is CASSLASQETQYF. Here the CDR3 DNA reads TGTGCCAGCAGCTTGGCTAGCCAGGAGACCCAGTACTTC.

This sequence joins TRBV6-5 and TRBJ1-2, with 8 bases aligning to TRBD1. Germline loops: CDR1 MNHEY, CDR2 SVGAGI. V dropped 7 bases and J dropped 4; count of bases not matched to a gene: 8. CDR3 length equals 14 residues. The CDR3 coding sequence is TGTGCCAGCAAATCCGACAGGGGAGTCTATGGCTACACCTTC. Protein sequence: CASKSDRGVYGYTF.

V and J are TRBV30 and TRBJ1-4, with 7 bases identical to TRBD1. The germline V gene has CDR1 GTSNPN and CDR2 SVGIG (reference sequence). V lost 2 bases to trimming and J lost 7 bases; unmatched junction nucleotides: 10. The CDR3 runs 15 residues. CDR3 bases: TGTGCCTGGAGTTTATCGACAGGGATGGGTGAAAAACTGTTTTTT. It specifies CAWSLSTGMGEKLFF.

V is TRBV29-1 and J is TRBJ2-3; possibly TRBD1 for D (6 bases). The CDR3 is made up of 16 amino acids. Germline lookup yields CDR1 SQVTM and CDR2 ANQGSEA. V was trimmed by 0 bases and J by 2 bases, leaving 15 bases between them. This chain's CDR3 is CSVEDREQGITDTQYF. The CDR3 nucleotides read TGCAGCGTTGAAGATCGAGAACAGGGTATCACAGATACGCAGTATTTT.

The V and J genes are TRBV7-2 and TRBJ2-7, with a tentative D call TRBD2 (5 bases). Germline CDR1 and CDR2: SGHTA and FQGNSA. V dropped 2 bases and J dropped 8 bases, with 7 bases sitting between them. CDR3 length: 11 amino acids. The CDR3 sequence is CASSLLTKQYF. The CDR3 region has the DNA TGTGCCAGCAGCTTATTGACTAAGCAGTACTTC.

The J gene is TRBJ1-1, the V gene TRBV9; 9 positions match TRBD1. This CDR3 comprises 14 residues. The germline CDR1 and CDR2 sequences are SGDLS and YYNGEE. V lost 3 bases, J lost 3 bases, and 3 bases stayed unmatched. The CDR3, as DNA: TGTGCCAGCAGCGCGGGACAGGGACACACTGAAGCTTTCTTT. It specifies CASSAGQGHTEAFF.

The chain uses TRBV7-2 and TRBJ2-3; 8 nucleotides match TRBD2. With V trimmed by 3 bases and J by 5 bases, 7 bases remained unmatched. The CDR3 loop spans 15 amino acids. Per germline, CDR1 SGHTA and CDR2 FQGNSA. CDR3 DNA sequence: TGTGCCAGCAGCTTGAGGCGGGGGGAGGGAGATACGCAGTATTTT. Translating gives CASSLRRGEGDTQYF.

The chain recombines TRBV12-3 or TRBV12-4 with TRBJ1-1, with D possibly being TRBD1 (6 bases). V lost 3 bases, J lost 5 bases, and 10 bases lay in between. This CDR3 spans 13 amino acids. CDR3 residues: CASSLGRGTEAFF. Written as DNA, the CDR3 is TGTGCCAGCAGTTTGGGCAGGGGAACTGAAGCTTTCTTT.

The CDR3 DNA reads as TGTGCCAGCAGCTCCGGGACAGGGGCGGAGCAGTACTTC. Its translation is CASSSGTGAEQYF. This chain links TRBV5-6 with TRBJ2-7; TRBD1 agrees at 10 bases. Germline CDR1 reads SGHDT; CDR2 reads YYEEEE. The CDR3 is 13 amino acids. J gave up 7 bases and V 3 bases, and 4 bases lay outside the gene matches.

The genes are TRBV7-2 and TRBJ2-7, with a possible D match to TRBD2 (5 bases). Trimming removed 0 bases from V and 6 bases from J, with 15 bases in between. This CDR3 spans 15 amino acids. Germline loops: CDR1 SGHTA, CDR2 FQGNSA. The CDR3 spells CASSLAGLAASEQYF. CDR3 nucleotide sequence: TGTGCCAGCAGCTTAGCTGGGCTAGCCGCCAGCGAGCAGTACTTC.

The chain employs TRBV2 and TRBJ1-3, with D possibly TRBD1 on 6 matching bases. The CDR3 contains 15 residues. Germline V lookup: CDR1 SNHLY, CDR2 FYNNEI. V lost 4 bases, J lost 2 bases, and 12 bases lay in between. CDR3 bases: TGTGCCAGCAGTGCCCGGACAGTAACTGGAAACACCATATATTTT. It specifies CASSARTVTGNTIYF.

This clone was counted only a few times. The V gene is TRBV5-4, the J gene TRBJ1-2; tentatively, D is TRBD1 (6 bases). Trimming cost V 4 bases and J 2 bases, with 9 bases left between them. Germline V gene sequence: CDR1 SGHNT, CDR2 YYREEE (reference sequence). This CDR3 has 13 amino acids. The chain's CDR3 is CASSPDRNYGYTF. Written as DNA, the CDR3 is TGTGCCAGCAGCCCGGACAGAAACTATGGCTACACCTTC.

This chain links TRBV7-3 with TRBJ2-3, with 8 bases aligning to TRBD1. The V gene's germline CDR1 is SGHTA and CDR2 FQGTGA. CDR3 length: 16 amino acids. Germline trimming cut 4 bases from V and 1 base from J; bases unmatched to any gene: 7. The CDR3 DNA reads TGTGCCAGCAGCTCGACAGGGGACGGCGGCACAGATACGCAGTATTTT. It is translated as CASSSTGDGGTDTQYF.

The V call is TRBV10-3, the J call TRBJ1-1, with 7 bases identical to TRBD1. Germline V gene data show CDR1 as ENHRY and CDR2 as SYGVKD. The CDR3 totals 14 residues. V lost 4 bases and J lost 0; bases outside the gene matches: 2. Here the CDR3 DNA reads TGTGCCATCAGTGGGGACAGATTGAACACTGAAGCTTTCTTT. Protein product: CAISGDRLNTEAFF.

The gene calls are TRBV7-6 and TRBJ2-2; D is unclear. CDR1 is SGHVS, CDR2 FNYEAQ, per germline. V gave up 5 bases and J gave up 1 base, with 5 bases separating them. This CDR3 has 13 residues. The CDR3 reads CASSPRNTGELFF. Here the CDR3 DNA reads TGTGCCAGCAGCCCGCGGAACACCGGGGAGCTGTTTTTT.

The rearrangement uses TRBV11-3 and TRBJ2-3; maybe TRBD2 (6 bases). Germline values: CDR1 SGHNT, CDR2 YENEEA. The CDR3 runs 15 residues. Trimming took off 2 bases at V and 2 bases at J, with 11 bases between the two ends. CDR3 region: CASSLTGTHTDTQYF. Here the CDR3 DNA reads TGTGCCAGCAGCTTAACCGGGACTCACACAGATACGCAGTATTTT.

In this sample, this clone turned up once. The V and J genes are TRBV5-4 and TRBJ1-3; the D is unclear. V was cut by 0 bases and J by 6 bases, with 4 bases left in between. The CDR3 spans 12 residues. Germline values: CDR1 SGHNT, CDR2 YYREEE (reference sequence). CDR3 DNA: TGTGCCAGCAGCTTGGGGCAAAACACCATATATTTT. Encoded protein: CASSLGQNTIYF.